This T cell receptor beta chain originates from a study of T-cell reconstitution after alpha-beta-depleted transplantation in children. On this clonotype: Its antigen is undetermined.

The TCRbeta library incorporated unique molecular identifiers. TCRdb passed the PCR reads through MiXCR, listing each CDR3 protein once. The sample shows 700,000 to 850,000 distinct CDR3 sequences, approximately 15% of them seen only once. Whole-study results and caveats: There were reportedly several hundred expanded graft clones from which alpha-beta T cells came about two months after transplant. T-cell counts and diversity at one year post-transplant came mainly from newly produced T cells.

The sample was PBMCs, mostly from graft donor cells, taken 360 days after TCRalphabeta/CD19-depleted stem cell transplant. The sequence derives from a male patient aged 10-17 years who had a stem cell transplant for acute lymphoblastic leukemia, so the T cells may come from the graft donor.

CDR3 loop: CASSYSKSTDTQYF. The CDR3 DNA sequence: TGTGCCAGCAGTTACTCGAAAAGCACAGATACGCAGTATTTT. The chain recombines TRBV6-5 with TRBJ2-3; D gene ambiguous. Germline V gene sequence: CDR1 MNHEY, CDR2 SVGAGI. V was clipped by 0 bases and J by 0 bases, with 4 bases between them. The CDR3 has 14 residues.